This T cell receptor beta chain was sequenced in a study of cytomegalovirus exposure and HLA in healthy donors. There are 14 residues in the CDR3. CDR1 is SGHTA and CDR2 is FQGNSA in the germline V gene. The junction had 5 bases not matched to a gene; V was cut back by 6 bases and J by 0 bases. The PCR was carried out with 60 Vbeta primers and 13 Jbeta primers. Repertoires were generated with immunoSEQ multiplex PCR, while TCRdb's copy carries only in-frame clones and drops some. In the table there are roughly 140,000 clones, 70% to 85% of which are singletons. Points on this clone: Its matching antigen is unknown.

General study findings and limits: There were several of the most significant clusters that appeared linked to common viral pathogens in a later analysis. Analyzed later, association rates of TCRs varied across HLA loci, with DRB1 most and HLA-C fewest.

This TCR came from a man aged 40-55 years in good health and CMV-seropositive. The specimen sequenced was PBMCs. The rearrangement uses TRBV7-2 and TRBJ2-7; 7 bases line up with TRBD1. Here the CDR3 DNA reads TGTGCCAGCAGTGGGACAGTCGTCTCCTACGAGCAGTACTTC. This translates into CASSGTVVSYEQYF. The variable domain in full, completed from reference TRBV7-2 and TRBJ2-7, reads GAGVSQSPSNKVTEKGKDVELRCDPISGHTALYWYRQSLGQGLEFLIYFQGNSAPDKSGLPSDRFSAERTGGSVSTLTIQRTQQEDSAVYLCASSGTVVSYEQYFGPGTRLTVT.